What follows are 15 T cell receptor beta chains derived from one specimen sequenced in a study of HIV-infected patients and healthy controls. Reverse transcription used roughly 450 ng RNA and constant-region primers for alpha and beta. Alpha and beta chain libraries were made separately by chain-specific third strand synthesis with multiplexing indices. TCRdb re-called the 5' RACE reads with MiXCR, one entry per CDR3 protein. Here the sample spans around 5,300 distinct CDR3 sequences, roughly 23% being singletons. Whole blood was used without fractionation, so all unsorted peripheral T cells were included. The sequencing here drew on blood, taken before antiretroviral therapy. The receptor source for this set is an adult with HIV infection.

The chain uses TRBV19 and TRBJ2-7; 10 nucleotides line up with TRBD1. Germline V gene sequence: CDR1 LNHDA, CDR2 SQIVND (reference sequence). CDR3 length equals 14 residues. Losses at the gene ends were 5 bases for V and 6 bases for J; bases not matched to a gene: 7. CDR3 sequence (DNA): TGTGCCAGTAGTCCGGGACAGGGGATCGGCGAGCAGTACTTC. Protein product: CASSPGQGIGEQYF.

This clonotype showed up just a few times. The genes are TRBV20-1 and TRBJ2-2; TRBD1 is a possible D gene (5 bases). The V gene lost 0 bases and the J gene lost 2 bases, with 13 bases spanning the gap. This CDR3 contains 16 residues. The germline V gene has CDR1 DFQATT and CDR2 SNEGSKA (reference sequence). The CDR3 DNA is TGCAGTGCTAGAGATCAGAAAAGGGGCAACACCGGGGAGCTGTTTTTT. Residues: CSARDQKRGNTGELFF.

This clonotype ranks as medium-sized. The chain links TRBV6-5 to TRBJ2-7; no clear D. The CDR3 extends over 15 amino acids. Germline V CDR1 and CDR2: MNHEY, SVGAGI. With 5 bases removed from V and 6 bases from J, the gap between germline ends came to 20 bases. The CDR3 sequence is CASSISDEAKGEQYF. The CDR3 DNA reads TGTGCCAGCAGTATCTCGGATGAGGCCAAGGGCGAGCAGTACTTC.

In its sample, this clonotype is medium-sized. The genes are TRBV19 and TRBJ2-3, with D possibly TRBD2 on 6 matching bases. Looked up from germline, CDR1 is LNHDA and CDR2 is SQIVND (reference sequence). The length of the CDR3 is 17 residues. V shed 3 bases and J shed 0 bases, with 16 bases lying between them. CDR3 DNA: TGTGCCAGTAGTATTACCCGGGGCCGGGAGAGCACAGATACGCAGTATTTT. Translation: CASSITRGRESTDTQYF.

Ten or more counts support this clonotype. The chain has TRBV29-1 and TRBJ1-1; D unresolved. This CDR3 spans 10 amino acids. The germline gives CDR1 SQVTM, CDR2 ANQGSEA. Trimming took off 3 bases at V and 5 bases at J, with 4 bases between the two ends. This chain's CDR3 is CSVDGTEAFF. As DNA, the CDR3 is TGCAGCGTTGACGGGACTGAAGCTTTCTTT.

The genes are TRBV7-9 and TRBJ2-5, with TRBD1 identical over 7 bases. Unmatched junction bases numbered 14, after V lost 1 base and J lost 9 bases. This CDR3 comprises 16 residues. Germline V gene lookup returns CDR1 SEHNR and CDR2 FQNEAQ (reference sequence). CDR3 sequence (DNA): TGTGCCAGCAGCTTAGAGCAGTGGACAGGCCCCTGGTCCCAGTACTTC. Translated, it gives CASSLEQWTGPWSQYF.

In its sample, this clonotype was seen many times. This chain joins TRBV5-1 and TRBJ2-1, with 8 bases fitting TRBD1. The CDR3 runs 14 residues. Germline V gives CDR1 SGHRS, CDR2 YFSETQ. V was clipped by 4 bases and J by 7 bases; unmatched bases: 7. For the CDR3, the DNA is TGCGCCAGCAGCCCGGCAGGGGGCAGGAATGAGCAGTTCTTC. Its protein is CASSPAGGRNEQFF.

The V and J genes are TRBV7-9 and TRBJ1-1, with TRBD1 matching over 11 bases. The CDR3 spans 16 residues. With V trimmed by 8 bases and J by 0 bases, 8 bases remained unmatched. Germline CDR1 is SEHNR and CDR2 is FQNEAQ (reference sequence). CDR3 DNA: TGTGCCAGCGGGATCTGGACAGGGGGCTTGAACACTGAAGCTTTCTTT. Protein product: CASGIWTGGLNTEAFF.

There are many counts of this clonotype. The rearrangement uses TRBV12-3 or TRBV12-4 and TRBJ2-1, with no clear D. This CDR3 contains 12 residues. Trimming removed 5 bases from V and 8 bases from J, with 10 bases in between. CDR3 nucleotide sequence: TGTGCCAGCAGTCCCCTTGCGGATGAGCAGTTCTTC. Its protein is CASSPLADEQFF.

The table lists this clonotype with many counts. This chain connects TRBV27 to TRBJ2-2; D gene ambiguous. This CDR3 is 13 amino acids long. The germline V gene has CDR1 MNHEY and CDR2 SMNVEV (reference sequence). Trimming took off 3 bases at V and 6 bases at J, with 8 bases between the two ends. The CDR3 sequence: CASSFSPAGELFF. The CDR3, as DNA: TGTGCCAGCAGTTTCAGCCCCGCCGGGGAGCTGTTTTTT.

This clonotype was counted at least ten times. This chain uses TRBV6-6 with TRBJ1-5; the D is unclear. This CDR3 has 14 residues. Per the germline V gene, CDR1 is MNHNY and CDR2 is SVGAGI (reference sequence). Trimming removed 2 bases from V and 7 bases from J, with 12 bases in between. CDR3 residues: CASSYEGAGQPQHF. The CDR3 bases are TGTGCCAGCAGTTACGAGGGCGCCGGGCAGCCCCAGCATTTT.

With regard to this clonotype: This clone may be a read error of a much larger clone one base away. The genes are TRBV12-3 or TRBV12-4 and TRBJ1-4; 10 nucleotides line up with TRBD1. The length of the CDR3 is 14 residues. The CDR3 bases are TGTGACAGCAGTATCGGGACAGGGGATGAAAAACTGTTTTTT. Amino acids: CDSSIGTGDEKLFF.

This clonotype is deemed medium-sized. The chain employs TRBV7-9 and TRBJ2-1; the D gene is possibly TRBD2 (5 bases). The V gene's germline CDR1 is SEHNR and CDR2 FQNEAQ (reference sequence). Trimming cost V 5 bases and J 8 bases, with 10 bases left between them. The CDR3 covers 12 residues. The CDR3 sequence: CASSRTSYEQFF. Here the CDR3 DNA reads TGTGCCAGCAGCCGGACTTCGTATGAGCAGTTCTTC.

In its sample, this clonotype ranks as medium-sized. The V and J genes are TRBV9 and TRBJ1-5; 7 nucleotides match TRBD1. Trimming at V came to 5 bases and at J to 1 base, leaving 15 bases not matched to a gene. CDR1 is SGDLS and CDR2 is YYNGEE in the germline V gene. The CDR3 spans 18 residues. DNA of the CDR3: TGTGCCAGCAGACCCAGGACAGGCGCTCATTTGAGCAATCAGCCCCAGCATTTT. Amino acid sequence: CASRPRTGAHLSNQPQHF.

This clonotype is categorized as large. This chain uses TRBV10-3 with TRBJ1-4; D gene uncertain. The CDR3 runs to 17 residues. V lost 3 bases and J 2 bases, leaving 16 bases between the germline ends. Per germline, CDR1 ENHRY and CDR2 SYGVKD. The CDR3 sequence is CAISDPPQDVTNEKLFF. The CDR3 coding sequence is TGTGCCATCAGTGACCCCCCGCAGGACGTTACTAATGAAAAACTGTTTTTT.